This T cell receptor (beta chain) was captured by sequencing in a study of T cells in Graves' hyperthyroidism and ophthalmopathy. Overall study results and limits: Stable hyperthyroidism and ophthalmopathy were separated using 13 V-J signatures.

This clonotype was counted only a few times. Antigen specificity is unknown. TCR beta CDR3 region amplification was performed from RNA transcripts. The primer set for the first-round RT-PCR of the TCR CDR3 was HTBI. TCRdb reprocessed the multiplex PCR reads with MiXCR, giving one entry per CDR3 protein. The top ten hold about 11% of the sample, which has fewer than 550,000 distinct CDR3 sequences, around a quarter seen once. The CDR3 spans 15 residues. Germline V CDR1 and CDR2: KGHSH, LQKENI. The trim removed 3 bases at V and 0 bases at J, leaving 1 base unmatched. This sequence was found in a woman in her twenties or thirties with Graves' ophthalmopathy. The sample taken for sequencing was blood. The chain joins TRBV18 to TRBJ2-2, with 7 bases matching TRBD1. CDR3 DNA sequence: TGTGCCAGCTCACCGGGACAGTCGAACACCGGGGAGCTGTTTTTT. It specifies CASSPGQSNTGELFF.